This T cell receptor (beta chain) stems from a study of blood T cell repertoires in COVID-19. The wider study: PBMCs, B-cell-depleted T cells, or T cells provided the cDNA or gDNA that made up the material.

Germline V gene lookup returns CDR1 LGHDT and CDR2 YNNKEL (reference sequence). V was pared by 3 bases and J by 7 bases, with 1 base of the junction left unmatched. The CDR3 spans 12 residues. Authors' methods: The assay estimated nucleated cells by amplifying reference gene primers. Here immunoSEQ multiplex PCR was the method, and the copy in TCRdb shows in-frame clones only, minus some. D and trimming were read from the DNA, whereas the V and J calls and clone size are those reported in that table. The sample has some 90,000 clones, about 88% seen once. There are a few counts of this clone. The sample comprised peripheral blood. This TCR was sampled from a man older than 75 with active or convalescent COVID-19. The chain recombines TRBV3-1 (or the pseudogene TRBV3-2) with TRBJ1-1; 8 bases fit TRBD1. The CDR3 nucleotides are TGTGCCAGCAGCCACAGGGGGCTTGAAGCTTTCTTT. Translating gives CASSHRGLEAFF.